This section outlines one T cell receptor (beta chain) sequence together with its context. Clones were read by immunoSEQ multiplex PCR, and TCRdb kept only the in-frame ones, dropping some. The sample lists around 150,000 clones; approximately 90% were seen once. This sample was taken from a study of control samples from healthy donors and cancer patients. Sequencing was performed on blood. The receptor's source is a man under 40 in good health.

CDR3: CASSLSSSGGFGYTF. The DNA for the CDR3 is TGTGCCAGCAGTTTATCCTCCTCCGGCGGTTTTGGCTACACCTTC. The chain couples TRBV27 to TRBJ1-2; D is unresolved. In germline, CDR1 is MNHEY, CDR2 SMNVEV (reference sequence). V was trimmed by 0 bases and J by 7 bases, leaving 15 bases between them. The CDR3 spans 15 residues.